This T cell receptor (beta chain) comes out of a study of blood T cell repertoires in COVID-19. Authors' analysis steps: Amplified reference gene primers provided the basis for estimating nucleated cell counts. Assay used: immunoSEQ multiplex PCR; TCRdb lists only in-frame clones, some missing. V, J and clone size were drawn from that table, and D and trimming were deduced from the DNA. The sample lists 170,000 or so clones; 88% were seen once. Enrollees, about 18 to 89 years old, lived in approximately 25 US areas. Donors in Cohort 3 who had recovered were those with two negative PCRs, healthcare professional clearance, or resolution of their symptoms. V gave up 1 base and J gave up 4 bases; unmatched junction bases: 5. From germline, CDR1 is LGHDT and CDR2 YNNKEL (reference sequence). This CDR3 has 16 residues.

The rearrangement links TRBV3-1 (or the pseudogene TRBV3-2) to TRBJ2-3; 10 bases map to TRBD2. Sequencing used PBMCs or T cells enriched from blood (not recorded which). The TCR sequence derives from a woman aged 45-59 years who had recovered from COVID-19. CDR3 nucleotides: TGTGCCAGCAGCCAAGCGAGCGGGGGGGCATCAGATACGCAGTATTTT. The encoded protein is CASSQASGGASDTQYF.